A selection of T cell receptor beta chains follows, all from one sample in a study of T-cell reconstitution after alpha-beta-depleted transplantation in children. TCRdb re-derived calls from the PCR reads in MiXCR, one entry per CDR3 protein. This table has 240,000 or so distinct CDR3 sequences, roughly 8.2% appearing once. The sample in question was PBMCs, mostly from graft donor cells, obtained 180 days after TCRalphabeta/CD19-depleted stem cell transplant. These receptors were collected from a male patient younger than 18 who had a stem cell transplant for acute lymphoblastic leukemia, so the T cells may come from the graft donor. Both conserved end residues are part of each CDR3. The order of the fields is D gene, V gene, clone size, J gene, CDR3 length, CDR3 DNA, CDR3 protein. A D gene is named only where the DNA matches it firmly. A clone size is listed for some rows: how often the clone was seen (once, few, many), or a class if it is expanded.

d_call: .; v_call: TRBV28; clone_size: many; j_call: TRBJ2-7; cdr3_length: 15; cdr3_nt: TGTGCCAGCAGTTTAGGGGGGACAGTCTCCTACGAGCAGTACTTC; cdr3_aa: CASSLGGTVSYEQYF
d_call: .; v_call: TRBV11-2; clone_size: many; j_call: TRBJ2-6; cdr3_length: 17; cdr3_nt: TGTGCCAGCAGCTTAGAATGGGGGGCGCAAGGGGCCAACGTCCTGACTTTC; cdr3_aa: CASSLEWGAQGANVLTF
d_call: TRBD1; v_call: TRBV5-4; clone_size: many; j_call: TRBJ1-5; cdr3_length: 20; cdr3_nt: TGTGCCAGCAGCTTGGCCTGGCCGGACAGGGGCAAATACAGCAATCAGCCCCAGCATTTT; cdr3_aa: CASSLAWPDRGKYSNQPQHF
d_call: TRBD1; v_call: TRBV5-1; clone_size: many; j_call: TRBJ2-1; cdr3_length: 16; cdr3_nt: TGCGCCAGCAGCCCTGGGGGACAGCAGGCCTACAATGAGCAGTTCTTC; cdr3_aa: CASSPGGQQAYNEQFF
d_call: .; v_call: TRBV15; clone_size: many; j_call: TRBJ1-6; cdr3_length: 15; cdr3_nt: TGTGCCACCAGACCTTCAACAGGGCATAATTCACCCCTCCACTTT; cdr3_aa: CATRPSTGHNSPLHF
d_call: .; v_call: TRBV28; clone_size: few; j_call: TRBJ1-5; cdr3_length: 13; cdr3_nt: TGTGCCAGCAGTTTACTGGGGGCCCAGCCCCAGCATTTT; cdr3_aa: CASSLLGAQPQHF
d_call: TRBD2; v_call: TRBV3-1; clone_size: .; j_call: TRBJ2-1; cdr3_length: 15; cdr3_nt: TGTGCCAGCAGCCGCACCGGGACTAGCGGGGATGAGCAGTTCTTC; cdr3_aa: CASSRTGTSGDEQFF
d_call: TRBD2; v_call: TRBV28; clone_size: many; j_call: TRBJ2-1; cdr3_length: 16; cdr3_nt: TGTGCCAGCACTTCCCCGGGACTAGCGGGAACTTATGAGCAGTTCTTC; cdr3_aa: CASTSPGLAGTYEQFF
d_call: .; v_call: TRBV4-3; clone_size: .; j_call: TRBJ1-5; cdr3_length: 15; cdr3_nt: TGCGCCAGCAGCCAAGACAGGGGAGTCAATCAGCCCCAGCATTTT; cdr3_aa: CASSQDRGVNQPQHF
d_call: .; v_call: TRBV5-1; clone_size: many; j_call: TRBJ2-3; cdr3_length: 15; cdr3_nt: TGCGCCAGCAGCTCTCCAGGGGTGGGCACAGATACGCAGTATTTT; cdr3_aa: CASSSPGVGTDTQYF
d_call: .; v_call: TRBV29-1; clone_size: many; j_call: TRBJ2-5; cdr3_length: 12; cdr3_nt: TGCAGCGTTGTCGGGGAGTCGGAGACCCAGTACTTC; cdr3_aa: CSVVGESETQYF
d_call: .; v_call: TRBV4-3; clone_size: many; j_call: TRBJ2-3; cdr3_length: 14; cdr3_nt: TGCGCCAGCAGCCAAGATGGCGTCGGGGATACGCAGTATTTT; cdr3_aa: CASSQDGVGDTQYF
d_call: TRBD1; v_call: TRBV10-3; clone_size: many; j_call: TRBJ2-1; cdr3_length: 16; cdr3_nt: TGTGCCATCAGTGTAACCGGACAGGACAGTGACAATGAGCAGTTCTTC; cdr3_aa: CAISVTGQDSDNEQFF
d_call: .; v_call: TRBV4-3; clone_size: many; j_call: TRBJ2-1; cdr3_length: 16; cdr3_nt: TGCGCCAGCAGCCAAGATCGGGGACGGGGCGGGGATGAGCAGTTCTTC; cdr3_aa: CASSQDRGRGGDEQFF
d_call: TRBD2; v_call: TRBV7-2; clone_size: many; j_call: TRBJ2-3; cdr3_length: 15; cdr3_nt: TGTGCCAGCAGCCCAAGCGGGGGGGCCCGGGATACGCAGTATTTT; cdr3_aa: CASSPSGGARDTQYF
d_call: TRBD1; v_call: TRBV4-2; clone_size: many; j_call: TRBJ2-7; cdr3_length: 17; cdr3_nt: TGTGCCAGCAGCCAAGATAGTGAGACAGGGGGCAAGTACGAGCAGTACTTC; cdr3_aa: CASSQDSETGGKYEQYF
d_call: .; v_call: TRBV5-1; clone_size: many; j_call: TRBJ2-3; cdr3_length: 12; cdr3_nt: TGCGCCAGCAGCCTGGAGAAAGATACGCAGTATTTT; cdr3_aa: CASSLEKDTQYF
d_call: .; v_call: TRBV5-1; clone_size: many; j_call: TRBJ2-7; cdr3_length: 15; cdr3_nt: TGCGCCAGCAGCCTAACTACAGGGAGCTCCTACGAGCAGTACTTC; cdr3_aa: CASSLTTGSSYEQYF
d_call: TRBD1; v_call: TRBV20-1; clone_size: few; j_call: TRBJ2-7; cdr3_length: 14; cdr3_nt: TGCAGTGCTAGAAGGGACAGGGCGTTGGATGAGCAGTACTTC; cdr3_aa: CSARRDRALDEQYF
d_call: TRBD2; v_call: TRBV9; clone_size: many; j_call: TRBJ2-1; cdr3_length: 17; cdr3_nt: TGTGCCAGCAGCCCCCAAGGGAGGGGCCGGCCCTACAATGAGCAGTTCTTC; cdr3_aa: CASSPQGRGRPYNEQFF
d_call: .; v_call: TRBV20-1; clone_size: many; j_call: TRBJ2-4; cdr3_length: 14; cdr3_nt: TGCAGTGCTAGAGGCGGGGTCGCCAAAAACATTCAGTACTTC; cdr3_aa: CSARGGVAKNIQYF
d_call: .; v_call: TRBV12-3/TRBV12-4; clone_size: .; j_call: TRBJ1-2; cdr3_length: 13; cdr3_nt: TGTGCCAGCAGTTTACGGGTTTCCTATGGCTACACCTTC; cdr3_aa: CASSLRVSYGYTF
d_call: .; v_call: TRBV24-1; clone_size: many; j_call: TRBJ2-3; cdr3_length: 12; cdr3_nt: TGTGCCACCAGTGGTGGGGAGGATACGCAGTATTTT; cdr3_aa: CATSGGEDTQYF
d_call: .; v_call: TRBV27; clone_size: many; j_call: TRBJ1-2; cdr3_length: 14; cdr3_nt: TGTGCCAGCAGTCCGGTTCCGAAGCGCAGGGGTATCTTCTTC; cdr3_aa: CASSPVPKRRGIFF
d_call: .; v_call: TRBV4-2; clone_size: many; j_call: TRBJ2-3; cdr3_length: 13; cdr3_nt: TGTGCCAGCAGCCAAGAGGCGTCAGATACGCAGTATTTT; cdr3_aa: CASSQEASDTQYF
d_call: .; v_call: TRBV18; clone_size: .; j_call: TRBJ1-4; cdr3_length: 12; cdr3_nt: TGTGCCAGCTCAGCACCAAAGGGAAAACTGTTTTTT; cdr3_aa: CASSAPKGKLFF
d_call: .; v_call: TRBV6-4; clone_size: .; j_call: TRBJ2-7; cdr3_length: 13; cdr3_nt: TGTGCCAGCGAGAGGGGACAAAGTACCGAGCAGTACTTC; cdr3_aa: CASERGQSTEQYF
d_call: .; v_call: TRBV9; clone_size: many; j_call: TRBJ2-2; cdr3_length: 15; cdr3_nt: TGTGCCAGCAGCCCCGGGGGGAACAGGGGCGGGGAGCTGTTTTTT; cdr3_aa: CASSPGGNRGGELFF
d_call: TRBD1; v_call: TRBV5-5; clone_size: many; j_call: TRBJ2-3; cdr3_length: 16; cdr3_nt: TGTGCCAGCAGCTTGCCCCGGGACAGGGGCACAGATACGCAGTATTTT; cdr3_aa: CASSLPRDRGTDTQYF
d_call: .; v_call: TRBV23-1; clone_size: many; j_call: TRBJ2-5; cdr3_length: 18; cdr3_nt: TGCGCCAGCAGTCAGATGAAGGCCCACCAGGGCCCTAAAGAGACCCAGTACTTC; cdr3_aa: CASSQMKAHQGPKETQYF
d_call: TRBD2; v_call: TRBV20-1; clone_size: many; j_call: TRBJ2-2; cdr3_length: 14; cdr3_nt: TGCAGTGCTAAATGGCCCGGGGGGACCGGGGAGCTGTTTTTT; cdr3_aa: CSAKWPGGTGELFF
d_call: .; v_call: TRBV10-3; clone_size: many; j_call: TRBJ1-1; cdr3_length: 18; cdr3_nt: TGTGCCATCAGTGAGTTTTGGCTCCATATTCAGGGGAACACTGAAGCTTTCTTT; cdr3_aa: CAISEFWLHIQGNTEAFF
d_call: .; v_call: TRBV11-2; clone_size: many; j_call: TRBJ2-2; cdr3_length: 16; cdr3_nt: TGTGCCAGCAGCTTAGGGAGGGGGCCCTACACCGGGGAGCTGTTTTTT; cdr3_aa: CASSLGRGPYTGELFF
d_call: .; v_call: TRBV27; clone_size: few; j_call: TRBJ1-1; cdr3_length: 15; cdr3_nt: TGTGCCAGCAGTCTAAGGGGAACATGGAACACTGAAGCTTTCTTT; cdr3_aa: CASSLRGTWNTEAFF
d_call: .; v_call: TRBV21-1; clone_size: many; j_call: TRBJ1-5; cdr3_length: 15; cdr3_nt: TGTGCCAGCAGCATTTCCGGGACAGGGTTTCAGCCCCAGCATTTT; cdr3_aa: CASSISGTGFQPQHF
d_call: .; v_call: TRBV5-6; clone_size: many; j_call: TRBJ1-1; cdr3_length: 13; cdr3_nt: TGTGCCAGCAGCTTCAACCTAAACACTGAAGCTTTCTTT; cdr3_aa: CASSFNLNTEAFF
d_call: .; v_call: TRBV5-1; clone_size: many; j_call: TRBJ2-7; cdr3_length: 13; cdr3_nt: TGCGCCAGCAGCTTGGTCTCATCCTACGAGCAGTACTTC; cdr3_aa: CASSLVSSYEQYF
d_call: TRBD2; v_call: TRBV20-1; clone_size: many; j_call: TRBJ2-1; cdr3_length: 15; cdr3_nt: TGCAGTGCTAGCCCAGCGGGAGTAAACTACAATGAGCAGTTCTTC; cdr3_aa: CSASPAGVNYNEQFF
d_call: TRBD1; v_call: TRBV6-1; clone_size: many; j_call: TRBJ1-5; cdr3_length: 15; cdr3_nt: TGTGCCAGCAGTCCCCAACAGGGGGGCAATCAGCCCCAGCATTTT; cdr3_aa: CASSPQQGGNQPQHF
d_call: .; v_call: TRBV12-3/TRBV12-4; clone_size: many; j_call: TRBJ1-1; cdr3_length: 11; cdr3_nt: TGTGCCAGCAGTTTAGCCCTGGAAGCTTTCTTT; cdr3_aa: CASSLALEAFF